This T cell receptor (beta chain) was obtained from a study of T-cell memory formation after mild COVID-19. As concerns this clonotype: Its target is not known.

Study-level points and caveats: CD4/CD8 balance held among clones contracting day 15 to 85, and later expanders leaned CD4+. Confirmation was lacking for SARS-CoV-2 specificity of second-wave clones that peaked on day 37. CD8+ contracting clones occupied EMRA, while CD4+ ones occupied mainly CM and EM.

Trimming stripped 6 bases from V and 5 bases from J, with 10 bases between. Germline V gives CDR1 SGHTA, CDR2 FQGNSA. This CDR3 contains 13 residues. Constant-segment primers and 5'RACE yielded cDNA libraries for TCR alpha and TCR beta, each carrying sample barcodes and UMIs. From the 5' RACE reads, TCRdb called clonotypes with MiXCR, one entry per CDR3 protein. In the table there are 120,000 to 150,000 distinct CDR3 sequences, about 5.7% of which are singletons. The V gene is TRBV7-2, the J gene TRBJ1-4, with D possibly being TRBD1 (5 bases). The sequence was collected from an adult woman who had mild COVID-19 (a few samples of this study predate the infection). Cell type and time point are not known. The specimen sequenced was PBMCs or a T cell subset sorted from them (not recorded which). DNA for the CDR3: TGTGCCAGCAGAAAGGGGAGGAATGAAAAACTGTTTTTT. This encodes CASRKGRNEKLFF.